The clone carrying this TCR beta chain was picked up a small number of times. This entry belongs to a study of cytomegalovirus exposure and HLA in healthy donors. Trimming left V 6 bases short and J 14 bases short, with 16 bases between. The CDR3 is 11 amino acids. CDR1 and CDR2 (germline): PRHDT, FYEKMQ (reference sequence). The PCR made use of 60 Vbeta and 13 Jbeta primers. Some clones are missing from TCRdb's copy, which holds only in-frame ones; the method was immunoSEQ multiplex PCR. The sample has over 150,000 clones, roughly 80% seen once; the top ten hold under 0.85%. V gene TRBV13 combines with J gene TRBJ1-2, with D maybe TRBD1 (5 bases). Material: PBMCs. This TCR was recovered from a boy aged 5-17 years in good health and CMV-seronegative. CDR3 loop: CASSDGHGRTF. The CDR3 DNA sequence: TGTGCCAGCAGTGATGGACACGGCAGAACCTTC.